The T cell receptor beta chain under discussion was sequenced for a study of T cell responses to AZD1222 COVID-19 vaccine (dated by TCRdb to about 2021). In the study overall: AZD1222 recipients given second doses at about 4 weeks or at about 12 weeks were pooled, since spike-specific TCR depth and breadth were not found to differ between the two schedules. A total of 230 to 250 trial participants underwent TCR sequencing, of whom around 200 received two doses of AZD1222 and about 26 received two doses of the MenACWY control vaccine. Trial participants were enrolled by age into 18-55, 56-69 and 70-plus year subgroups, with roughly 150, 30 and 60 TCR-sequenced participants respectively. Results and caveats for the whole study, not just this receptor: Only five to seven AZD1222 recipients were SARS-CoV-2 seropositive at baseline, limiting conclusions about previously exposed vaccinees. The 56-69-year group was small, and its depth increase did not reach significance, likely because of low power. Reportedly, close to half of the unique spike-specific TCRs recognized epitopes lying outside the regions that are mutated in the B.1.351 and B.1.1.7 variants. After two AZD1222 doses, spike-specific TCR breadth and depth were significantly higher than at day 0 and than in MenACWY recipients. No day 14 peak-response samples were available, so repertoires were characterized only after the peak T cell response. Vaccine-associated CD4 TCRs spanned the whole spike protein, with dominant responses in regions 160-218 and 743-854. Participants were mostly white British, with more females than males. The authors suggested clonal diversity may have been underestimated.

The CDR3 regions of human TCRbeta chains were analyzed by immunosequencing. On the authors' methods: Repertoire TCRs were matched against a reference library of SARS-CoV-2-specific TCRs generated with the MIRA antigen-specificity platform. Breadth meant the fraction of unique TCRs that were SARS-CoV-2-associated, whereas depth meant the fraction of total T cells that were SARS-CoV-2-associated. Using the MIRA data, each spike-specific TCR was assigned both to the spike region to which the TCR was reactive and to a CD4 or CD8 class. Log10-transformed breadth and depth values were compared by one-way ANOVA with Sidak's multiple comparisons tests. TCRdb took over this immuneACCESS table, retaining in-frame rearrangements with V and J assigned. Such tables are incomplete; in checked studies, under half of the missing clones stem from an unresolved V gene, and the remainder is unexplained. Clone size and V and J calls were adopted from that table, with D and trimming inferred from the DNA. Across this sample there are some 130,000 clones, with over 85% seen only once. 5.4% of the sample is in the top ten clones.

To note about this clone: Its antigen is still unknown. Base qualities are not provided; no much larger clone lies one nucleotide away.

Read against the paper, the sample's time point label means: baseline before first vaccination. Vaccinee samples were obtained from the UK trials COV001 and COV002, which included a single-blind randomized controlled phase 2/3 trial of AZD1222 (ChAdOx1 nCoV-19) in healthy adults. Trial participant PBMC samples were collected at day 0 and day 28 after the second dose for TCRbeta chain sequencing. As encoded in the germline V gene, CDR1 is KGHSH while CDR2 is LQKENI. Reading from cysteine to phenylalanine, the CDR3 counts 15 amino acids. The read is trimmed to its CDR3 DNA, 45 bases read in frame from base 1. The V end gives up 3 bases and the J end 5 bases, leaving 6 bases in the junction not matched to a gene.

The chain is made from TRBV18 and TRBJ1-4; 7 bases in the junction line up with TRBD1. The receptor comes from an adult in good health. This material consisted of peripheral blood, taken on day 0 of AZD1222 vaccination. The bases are TGTGCCAGCTCACCTCCGACAGGGCTCAATGAAAAACTGTTTTTT. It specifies CASSPPTGLNEKLFF.